At least ten counts were recorded for the clone carrying this T cell receptor beta chain. Its cognate antigen is unknown. CDR3 length: 16 amino acids. V was clipped by 2 bases and J by 0 bases; unmatched bases: 2. Germline-derived CDR1 and CDR2 are ENHRY and SYGVKD. Amplification yielded TCR beta CDR3 regions, with RNA transcripts as the source. Initially, a first-round RT-PCR of the TCR CDR3 employed the HTBI primer set. TCRdb used MiXCR to reprocess the multiplex PCR reads, holding one entry per CDR3 protein. The sample holds about 610,000 distinct CDR3 sequences, about 15% seen once. The data were obtained in a study of T cells in Graves' hyperthyroidism and ophthalmopathy. Ophthalmopathy cases met thresholds of Clinical Activity Score at least 3, NOSPECS grade at least 4 and duration under 3 months. Diagnoses were established using clinical symptoms, serum thyroxine and TRAb, thyroid ultrasound and orbital computed tomography.

Study-level points and caveats: The majority of expanded thyroid clonotypes above 0.001 also appeared in blood.

The receptor was isolated from a woman in her thirties or forties with Graves' ophthalmopathy. V and J are TRBV10-3 and TRBJ2-2; 8 bases are shared with TRBD1. Input material: blood. DNA for the CDR3: TGTGCCATCAGTGAGCCGGGACAGGCGAACACCGGGGAGCTGTTTTTT. Its protein product is CAISEPGQANTGELFF.